What follows are 15 T cell receptor beta chains derived from one specimen sequenced in a study of metastatic and nonmetastatic thyroid tumors (TCRdb year 2020). No treatment had been received by any patient before thyroid surgery. The library was made by PCR. Sequencing took place on an Illumina HiSeq 4000. TCRdb reworked the public reads: Q25 trimming with fastp, MiXCR clone assembly, productive beta chains retained. A total of tens of thousands of clones appear in this sample, less than 25% of them only once. The ten largest account for around a sixth of the sample. Specimen: blood. These receptors originate from a female donor with papillary thyroid cancer or a benign thyroid nodule (not recorded which). Some clones in this sample may be carry-over from other donors' samples.

The rearrangement links TRBV19 to TRBJ1-5, with D maybe TRBD1 (5 bases). From germline, CDR1 is LNHDA and CDR2 SQIVND (reference sequence). The CDR3 is 16 residues long. Trimming took 4 bases from V and 5 from J, leaving 18 bases between them. The CDR3 protein is CASSTLPGTSDQPQHF. In nucleotides, the CDR3 is TGTGCCAGTAGTACTCTTCCAGGGACTAGTGATCAGCCCCAGCATTTT.

This clone was counted at least ten times. This sample includes further DNA sequences coding for the same CDR3. The V call is TRBV12-3 or TRBV12-4, the J call TRBJ2-1; D unclear. V was shortened by 1 base and J by 6 bases, with 7 bases between the two germline ends. This CDR3 is 13 amino acids long. CDR3 residues: CASSLGPTNEQFF. DNA of the CDR3: TGTGCCAGCAGTTTAGGCCCCACCAATGAGCAGTTCTTC.

At least ten counts were recorded for this clone. The chain combines TRBV7-2 with TRBJ1-1; no clear D. The CDR3 extends over 14 amino acids. The V gene lost 4 bases and the J gene lost 3 bases, with 12 bases spanning the gap. Germline V gene lookup returns CDR1 SGHTA and CDR2 FQGNSA. CDR3: CASSWGRMYTEAFF. CDR3 in DNA: TGTGCCAGCAGCTGGGGTAGGATGTACACTGAAGCTTTCTTT.

This clone was picked up a small number of times. Different DNA sequences within this sample yield the same CDR3. J is TRBJ2-2 and V is TRBV27; maybe TRBD1 (6 bases). The CDR3 is 16 amino acids. Germline assignment: CDR1 MNHEY and CDR2 SMNVEV (reference sequence). V dropped 6 bases and J dropped 6 bases, with 20 bases sitting between them. The CDR3 DNA reads TGTGCCAGCAGGAGGCACGGGACACTCAAAGCCGGGGAGCTGTTTTTT. Protein sequence: CASRRHGTLKAGELFF.

This chain links TRBV10-1 with TRBJ2-5; D might be TRBD2 (7 bases). Trimming pared 5 bases from V and 5 bases from J, leaving 18 bases between. The V gene's germline CDR1 is WNHNN and CDR2 SYGVQD (reference sequence). The CDR3 sequence is 15 residues long. The CDR3 sequence: CASSPSIQGGETQYF. Written as DNA, the CDR3 is TGCGCCAGCAGTCCCTCCATACAGGGAGGGGAGACCCAGTACTTC.

CDR3 sequence (DNA): TGTGCCAGCAGAAAAAGCTTAGCGGGGGTAGATGAGCAGTTCTTC. Translated, it gives CASRKSLAGVDEQFF. The genes are TRBV7-8 and TRBJ2-1; TRBD2 matches 9 bases. This CDR3 spans 15 amino acids. Germline values: CDR1 SGHVS, CDR2 FQNEAQ. J was trimmed by 8 bases and V by 6 bases; bases with no gene match: 11.

At least ten counts were recorded for this clone. The chain carries TRBV18 and TRBJ2-7; TRBD1 matches at 9 bases. The germline V gene encodes CDR1 KGHSH and CDR2 LQKENI. With 3 bases clipped from V and 6 bases from J, the junction kept 9 bases outside the gene matches. This CDR3 has 15 residues. The CDR3 region is CASSPMGQGRSEQYF. CDR3 bases: TGTGCCAGCTCACCCATGGGACAGGGACGAAGCGAGCAGTACTTC. Filled out from reference TRBV18 and TRBJ2-7, the complete variable domain reads NAGVMQNPRHLVRRRGQEARLRCSPMKGHSHVYWYRQLPEEGLKFMVYLQKENIIDESGMPKERFSAEFPKEGPSILRIQQVVRGDSAAYFCASSPMGQGRSEQYFGPGTRLTVT.

Many counts were recorded for this clone. V is TRBV20-1 and J is TRBJ1-5; 8 nucleotides agree with TRBD1. Germline-derived CDR1 and CDR2 are DFQATT and SNEGSKA (reference sequence). The CDR3 totals 14 residues. J was trimmed by 5 bases and V by 4 bases; bases with no gene match: 7. The CDR3 DNA follows: TGCAGTGCTAAAGGACAGGGAGAATATCAGCCCCAGCATTTT. As protein: CSAKGQGEYQPQHF.

Ten or more counts support this clone. This chain links TRBV2 with TRBJ2-5; no definite D call. Germline CDR1 and CDR2: SNHLY and FYNNEI. The V end lost 5 bases, the J end lost 3 bases, and 7 bases lay between the germline ends. CDR3 length: 12 residues. The CDR3 region is CASSWTEETQYF. CDR3 in DNA: TGTGCCAGCAGTTGGACGGAAGAGACCCAGTACTTC.

About this clone itself: A much bigger clone sits one base away, suggesting this may be a read error. The chain has TRBV20-1 and TRBJ2-5; 7 nucleotides match TRBD2. CDR3 size: 16 residues. V was clipped by 2 bases and J by 5 bases; unmatched bases: 14. The germline gives CDR1 DFQATT, CDR2 SNEGSKA (reference sequence). CDR3 residues: CSARTPGLSSAETQYF. CDR3 DNA: TGCAGTGCTAGAACCCCGGGACTATCTTCAGCGGAGACCCAGTACTTC.

This clone was detected many times. The chain's CDR3 is CSARSGQGMYEQYF. The CDR3, as DNA: TGCAGTGCTAGATCGGGACAGGGGATGTACGAGCAGTACTTC. This chain connects TRBV20-1 to TRBJ2-7, with 10 bases fitting TRBD1. The germline CDR1 and CDR2 sequences are DFQATT and SNEGSKA (reference sequence). CDR3 size: 14 residues. V lost 2 bases to trimming and J lost 4 bases; unmatched junction nucleotides: 5.

This clone was recorded many times. The V call is TRBV20-1, the J call TRBJ2-2; D may be TRBD2 (6 bases). Germline V gene sequence: CDR1 DFQATT, CDR2 SNEGSKA (reference sequence). CDR3 size: 16 residues. Trimming left V 0 bases short and J 1 base short, with 12 bases between. The CDR3 nucleotides are TGCAGTGCTAGAGATCCGCGGCGGGAGAACACCGGGGAGCTGTTTTTT. Translation gives CSARDPRRENTGELFF.

This clone showed up many times. This chain joins TRBV20-1 and TRBJ2-7, with 8 bases lining up with TRBD1. Germline assignment: CDR1 DFQATT and CDR2 SNEGSKA (reference sequence). V dropped 6 bases and J dropped 6; count of bases not matched to a gene: 4. The CDR3 has 11 amino acids. The CDR3 region has the DNA TGCAGTGCGTCGGGACAGGCCGAGCAGTACTTC. As protein: CSASGQAEQYF.

The gene calls are TRBV20-1 and TRBJ2-5, with D perhaps TRBD1 (6 bases). Germline loops: CDR1 DFQATT, CDR2 SNEGSKA (reference sequence). Between the trimmed V and J ends, which lost 7 bases and 7 bases, there was a span of 19 bases. This CDR3 is built from 13 residues. In DNA form, the CDR3 reads TGCAGTGGACAGGACGCCACGGGCGGGACCCAGTACTTC. Amino acids: CSGQDATGGTQYF.

This chain joins TRBV5-1 and TRBJ2-1; 7 nucleotides align to TRBD2. There are 15 residues in the CDR3. From germline, CDR1 is SGHRS and CDR2 YFSETQ. J was trimmed by 0 bases and V by 1 base; bases with no gene match: 1. As DNA, the CDR3 is TGCGCCAGCAGCTTGACTAGCGCCTCCTACAATGAGCAGTTCTTC. Protein sequence: CASSLTSASYNEQFF.